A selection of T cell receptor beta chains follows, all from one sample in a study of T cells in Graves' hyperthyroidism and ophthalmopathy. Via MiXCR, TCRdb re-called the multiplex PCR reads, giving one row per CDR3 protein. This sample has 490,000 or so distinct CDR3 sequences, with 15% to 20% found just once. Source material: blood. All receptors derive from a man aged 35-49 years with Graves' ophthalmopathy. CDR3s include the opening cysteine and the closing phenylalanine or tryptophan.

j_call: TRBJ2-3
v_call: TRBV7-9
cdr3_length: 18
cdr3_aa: CASSSRGTSGAVTDTQYF

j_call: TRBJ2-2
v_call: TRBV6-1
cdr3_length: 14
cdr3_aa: CASSGGNGAGELFF

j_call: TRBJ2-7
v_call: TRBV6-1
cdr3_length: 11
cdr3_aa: CASSLQYEQYF

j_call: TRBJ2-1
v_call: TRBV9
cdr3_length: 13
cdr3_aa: CASSVGTANEQFF

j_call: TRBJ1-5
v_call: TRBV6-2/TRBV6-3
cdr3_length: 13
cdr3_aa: CASSGPYNQPQHF

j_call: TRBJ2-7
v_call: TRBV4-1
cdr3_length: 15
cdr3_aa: CASRKILAGAYEQYF

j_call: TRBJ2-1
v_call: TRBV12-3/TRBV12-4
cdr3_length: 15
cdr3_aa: CASSPLAGPWNEQFF

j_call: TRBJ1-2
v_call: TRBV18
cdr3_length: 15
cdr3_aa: CASSVDGPRTYGYTF

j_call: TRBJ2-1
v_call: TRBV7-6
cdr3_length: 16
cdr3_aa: CASSLLSGQHYNEQFF

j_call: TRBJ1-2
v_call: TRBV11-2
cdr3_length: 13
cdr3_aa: CASSLGTYGGYTF

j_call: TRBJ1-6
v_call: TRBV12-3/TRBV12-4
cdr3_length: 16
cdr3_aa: CASSLARQAYNSPLHF

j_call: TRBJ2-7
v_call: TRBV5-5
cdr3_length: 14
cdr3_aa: CASSLVARSYEQYF

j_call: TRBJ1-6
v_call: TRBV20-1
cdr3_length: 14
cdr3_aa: CSARGTEGYSPLHF

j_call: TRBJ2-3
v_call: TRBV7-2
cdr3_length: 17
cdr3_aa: CASSSGLAGGHGDTQYF

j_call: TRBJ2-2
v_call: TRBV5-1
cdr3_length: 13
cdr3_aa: CASSSEGNGELFF

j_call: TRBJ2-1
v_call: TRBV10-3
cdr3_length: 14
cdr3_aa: CAIGPWSEYNEQFF

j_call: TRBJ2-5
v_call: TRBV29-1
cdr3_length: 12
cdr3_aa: CSVEDGSETQYF

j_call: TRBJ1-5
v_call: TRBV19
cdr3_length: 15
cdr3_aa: CASSRDRDSYQPQHF

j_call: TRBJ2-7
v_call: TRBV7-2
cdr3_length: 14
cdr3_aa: CASSLEQGVGEQYF

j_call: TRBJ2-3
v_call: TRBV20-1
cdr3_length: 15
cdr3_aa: CSARVGTLRADTQYF

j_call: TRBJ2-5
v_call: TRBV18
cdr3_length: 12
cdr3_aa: CASSPGRETQYF

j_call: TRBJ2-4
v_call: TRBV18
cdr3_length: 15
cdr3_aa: CASSISSGGADIQYF

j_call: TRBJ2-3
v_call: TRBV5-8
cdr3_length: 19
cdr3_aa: CASSSFRGGAFSWTDTQYF